One and the same sample provided the 22 T cell receptor beta chains below, sequenced in a study of T cells after yellow fever vaccination. TCRdb reprocessed the 5' RACE reads via MiXCR and lists one record per CDR3 protein. The table lists hundreds of thousands of distinct CDR3 sequences, 21% of them singletons. The material sequenced was PBMCs, taken approximately 22 days after the first yellow fever vaccination. The receptors come from a man between 18 and 35 years old who received the YFV17D yellow fever vaccine.

This clonotype has just a few counts. The chain carries TRBV10-2 and TRBJ1-1; TRBD1 might be the D (5 bases). V was shortened by 8 bases and J by 1 base, with 11 bases between the two germline ends. Germline V gives CDR1 WSHSY, CDR2 SAAADI. The length of the CDR3 is 13 residues. The CDR3 DNA sequence: TGCGCCAGCCGGGGGATAGGGAACACTGAAGCTTTCTTT. It translates to CASRGIGNTEAFF.

The CDR3, as DNA: TGCGCCAGCAGCACGAGCCTCCGTCGTACAGATACGCAGTATTTT. Translated: CASSTSLRRTDTQYF. V usage is TRBV5-1 and J usage is TRBJ2-3; D remains ambiguous. Germline loops: CDR1 SGHRS, CDR2 YFSETQ. With 4 bases removed from V and 3 bases from J, the gap between germline ends came to 15 bases. The CDR3 consists of 15 residues.

The table lists this clonotype with many counts. This chain joins TRBV9 and TRBJ2-3; TRBD2 aligns across 10 bases. Germline loops: CDR1 SGDLS, CDR2 YYNGEE. Trimming cost V 1 base and J 4 bases; bases outside gene matches: 12. The CDR3 contains 18 residues. CDR3 nucleotides: TGTGCCAGCAGCGTAAGCCTAGCGGGGGCCCCGCCCGCAGATACGCAGTATTTT. Translated, it gives CASSVSLAGAPPADTQYF.

This chain uses TRBV19 with TRBJ2-7, with D unclear. Trimming removed 3 bases at V and 0 bases at J, with 9 bases between. CDR1 and CDR2 from the germline V gene are LNHDA and SQIVND (reference sequence). CDR3 size: 14 residues. The CDR3 coding sequence is TGTGCCAGTAGTATGGTGGGAAGCTCCTACGAGCAGTACTTC. Its translation is CASSMVGSSYEQYF.

CDR3 nucleotide sequence: TGTGCCAGCAGCTTAGAGGATGAGCAGTTCTTC. As protein: CASSLEDEQFF. The J gene is TRBJ2-1, the V gene TRBV11-2; D gene uncertain. Germline CDR1 is SGHAT and CDR2 is FQNNGV. The V end lost 0 bases, the J end lost 8 bases, and 2 bases lay between the germline ends. There are 11 residues in the CDR3.

This clonotype has only a few counts. V gene TRBV6-1 combines with J gene TRBJ1-2, with D unclear. The CDR3 loop spans 16 amino acids. V was pared by 8 bases and J by 2 bases, with 21 bases between. The germline V gene has CDR1 MNHNS and CDR2 SASEGT. The CDR3 reads CASAKPEMRVNYGYTF. The CDR3, as DNA: TGTGCCAGCGCTAAACCTGAGATGCGGGTAAACTATGGCTACACCTTC.

V usage is TRBV20-1 and J usage is TRBJ1-4, with a possible D match to TRBD1 (5 bases). V was pared by 0 bases and J by 10 bases, with 18 bases between. The CDR3 length is 15 residues. Germline V lookup: CDR1 DFQATT, CDR2 SNEGSKA (reference sequence). CDR3 nucleotide sequence: TGCAGTGCTAGAGATCGTAGGGACGCACAAACAAAACTGTTTTTT. Its protein product is CSARDRRDAQTKLFF.

This clonotype was counted between two and nine times. This rearrangement joins TRBV5-1 to TRBJ1-1, with 9 bases aligning to TRBD1. The junction had 8 bases not matched to a gene; V was cut back by 4 bases and J by 4 bases. Germline CDR1 is SGHRS and CDR2 is YFSETQ. The CDR3 is 15 amino acids. The CDR3 region is CASSPSGTGSTEAFF. In nucleotides, the CDR3 is TGCGCCAGCAGCCCCTCCGGGACAGGGAGCACTGAAGCTTTCTTT. The variable domain in full, with the rest retrieved from reference TRBV5-1 and TRBJ1-1, is KAGVTQTPRYLIKTRGQQVTLSCSPISGHRSVSWYQQTPGQGLQFLFEYFSETQRNKGNFPGRFSGRQFSNSRSEMNVSTLELGDSALYLCASSPSGTGSTEAFFGQGTRLTVV.

This clonotype was counted only a few times. The V gene is TRBV6-1, the J gene TRBJ2-2, with D tentatively TRBD1 (5 bases). This CDR3 has 13 residues. In germline, CDR1 is MNHNS, CDR2 SASEGT. V was cut by 7 bases and J by 5 bases, with 11 bases left in between. CDR3 sequence (DNA): TGTGCCAGCACCATGGGGCGTACCGGGGAGCTGTTTTTT. Its translation: CASTMGRTGELFF.

The chain is built from TRBV7-2 and TRBJ1-1; unclear D gene. The CDR3 has 15 amino acids. Germline assignment: CDR1 SGHTA and CDR2 FQGNSA. Deletions cut 2 bases from V and 0 bases from J, with 10 bases between. This CDR3 reads CASSLNPAMNTEAFF. CDR3 nucleotides: TGTGCCAGCAGCTTAAATCCAGCCATGAACACTGAAGCTTTCTTT.

The V call is TRBV6-5, the J call TRBJ2-7; D may be TRBD1 or TRBD2 (5 bases each). This CDR3 is built from 11 residues. Trimming left V 2 bases short and J 13 bases short, with 12 bases between. Germline loops: CDR1 MNHEY, CDR2 SVGAGI. CDR3 amino acids: CASSYGDARYF. Written as DNA, the CDR3 is TGTGCCAGCAGTTACGGGGACGCCCGTTACTTC.

V and J are TRBV20-1 and TRBJ2-3; a possible D gene is TRBD2 (6 bases). The CDR3 consists of 15 residues. Deletions cut 5 bases from V and 0 bases from J, with 15 bases between. Germline loops: CDR1 DFQATT, CDR2 SNEGSKA (reference sequence). CDR3: CSAPVGGSSTDTQYF. The CDR3, as DNA: TGCAGTGCTCCTGTGGGGGGATCTAGCACAGATACGCAGTATTTT.

The chain couples TRBV6-5 to TRBJ1-2; D perhaps matches TRBD1 (5 bases). The V end lost 10 bases, the J end lost 4 bases, and 13 bases lay between the germline ends. The CDR3 loop spans 12 amino acids. Per the germline V gene, CDR1 is MNHEY and CDR2 is SVGAGI. In DNA, the CDR3 is TGTGCCACCTTTGGAGGGGTCTATGGCTACACCTTC. Amino acids: CATFGGVYGYTF.

This clonotype was found a few times. The chain has TRBV20-1 and TRBJ2-5; TRBD1 aligns across 8 bases. In germline, CDR1 is DFQATT, CDR2 SNEGSKA (reference sequence). With V trimmed by 4 bases and J by 1 base, 5 bases remained unmatched. The CDR3 runs to 14 residues. As DNA, the CDR3 is TGCAGTGCTACCCGGACAGGGCTCCAAGAGACCCAGTACTTC. This translates into CSATRTGLQETQYF.

The chain couples TRBV6-1 to TRBJ2-7; weak D call: TRBD1 (6 bases). V was pared by 6 bases and J by 5 bases, with 14 bases between. This CDR3 region has 13 residues. Germline V gene data show CDR1 as MNHNS and CDR2 as SASEGT. CDR3 sequence (DNA): TGTGCCAGCAGCAGGGGAGATGAAGACGAGCAGTACTTC. Its protein is CASSRGDEDEQYF.

The rearrangement links TRBV5-1 to TRBJ1-1; D uncertain. CDR1 SGHRS and CDR2 YFSETQ come from the germline V gene. The CDR3 spans 14 residues. Trimming stripped 4 bases from V and 6 bases from J, with 16 bases between. In nucleotides, the CDR3 is TGCGCCAGCAGCCCTGACTATGACGCGGCTGAAGCTTTCTTT. It is translated as CASSPDYDAAEAFF. The full variable domain, rest sourced from reference TRBV5-1 and TRBJ1-1, is KAGVTQTPRYLIKTRGQQVTLSCSPISGHRSVSWYQQTPGQGLQFLFEYFSETQRNKGNFPGRFSGRQFSNSRSEMNVSTLELGDSALYLCASSPDYDAAEAFFGQGTRLTVV.

V and J are TRBV20-1 and TRBJ2-2, with TRBD2 as a possible D gene (5 bases). This CDR3 region has 13 residues. Trimming pared 6 bases from V and 3 bases from J, leaving 11 bases between. Germline CDR1 reads DFQATT; CDR2 reads SNEGSKA (reference sequence). Written as DNA, the CDR3 is TGCAGTGCCAGGACTGGCCACACCGGGGAGCTGTTTTTT. Translated, it gives CSARTGHTGELFF.

The sample holds a few counts of this clonotype. The chain recombines TRBV29-1 with TRBJ2-3; no clear D. CDR1 SQVTM and CDR2 ANQGSEA come from the germline V gene. The CDR3 loop spans 14 amino acids. Trimming removed 4 bases from V and 0 bases from J, with 11 bases in between. CDR3 in amino acids: CSVVQRGSTDTQYF. The CDR3 DNA reads as TGCAGCGTTGTTCAGCGAGGAAGCACAGATACGCAGTATTTT.

This clonotype came up a few times. CDR3 nucleotides: TGTGCCAGCAGCCCCGTGCAGCGGGGGACAGATACGCAGTATTTT. It specifies CASSPVQRGTDTQYF. The J gene is TRBJ2-3, the V gene TRBV7-9; 8 nucleotides agree with TRBD2. Germline V gene sequence: CDR1 SEHNR, CDR2 FQNEAQ (reference sequence). The CDR3 is 15 amino acids. V lost 5 bases to trimming and J lost 3 bases; unmatched junction nucleotides: 7.

The rearrangement uses TRBV27 and TRBJ2-1; TRBD1 matches 11 bases. The CDR3 is 16 residues long. The germline gives CDR1 MNHEY, CDR2 SMNVEV (reference sequence). Losses at the gene ends were 3 bases for V and 8 bases for J; bases not matched to a gene: 9. The CDR3 region is CASSFVRTGGVDEQFF. Written as DNA, the CDR3 is TGTGCCAGCAGTTTCGTCCGGACAGGGGGCGTCGATGAGCAGTTCTTC.

This chain links TRBV6-2 or TRBV6-3 with TRBJ1-5; 7 bases agree with TRBD1. Germline V lookup: CDR1 MNHEY, CDR2 SVGEGT. The CDR3 sequence is 15 residues long. V was pared by 6 bases and J by 5 bases, with 10 bases of the junction left unmatched. CDR3 region: CASSYLVDRDQPQHF. The CDR3 region has the DNA TGTGCCAGCAGCTACCTCGTTGACAGGGATCAGCCCCAGCATTTT.

The CDR3 reads CASKGATGRAFF. In DNA form, the CDR3 reads TGTGCCAGCAAGGGGGCCACAGGGAGGGCTTTCTTT. The chain couples TRBV11-2 to TRBJ1-1; 7 bases map to TRBD1. CDR1 SGHAT and CDR2 FQNNGV come from the germline V gene. The ends lost 7 bases at V and 11 bases at J; junction bases unmatched: 10. CDR3 size: 12 residues.